The present T cell receptor (beta chain) was sequenced within a study of response to subunit inactivated influenza vaccine listed by TCRdb under 2018. Context from the whole study: Deep quantitative T cell receptor repertoire profiling was used in the study to track responses to a trivalent subunit inactivated influenza vaccine. Broad study findings and their caveats: It was suggested by the authors that each seasonal influenza vaccination may recruit only a limited number of new T cells.

Concerning this clonotype: There is no known antigen for this receptor. Qualities for individual bases were not recorded, and no much larger clone is one base off.

The CDR3 starts with the cysteine, ends with the phenylalanine, and has 16 residues. The retained sequence is limited to the CDR3, 48 bases, with the frame set at the first base. Germline trimming: 0 bases from V, 1 base from J; junction bases outside gene matches: 5. CDR1 MNHEY and CDR2 SVGAGI were looked up in the germline V gene. Library preparation used RT-PCR. Sequencing was performed on an Illumina HiSeq 2500. TCRdb took the public reads, trimmed them with fastp at Q25, ran MiXCR for clone calling and kept in-frame beta chains. Entries are consolidated by CDR3 protein sequence, retaining the most common genes and DNA. Counted in this sample were some 520,000 distinct CDR3 sequences; 16% of them appeared once. The ten biggest clones cover roughly 3% of the sample.

The sequences come from CD4+ T cells sorted from PBMCs, collected around 2 years after vaccination. This sequence uses TRBV6-5 and TRBJ1-1; 7 bases in the junction line up with TRBD1. The TCR originated in a man aged 50-75 years who received an inactivated influenza vaccine. Donor details come from another sample of the same person, matched by shared clones. The CDR3 protein is CASSYSTGTANTEAFF. The DNA sequence reads TGTGCCAGCAGTTACTCGACCGGGACAGCGAACACTGAAGCTTTCTTT.